Listed below are T cell receptor beta chains from one sample, sequenced in a study of long-term antiretroviral therapy in people with HIV. Method: immunoSEQ multiplex PCR; TCRdb's copy keeps in-frame clones and lacks some. The sample has 25,000 to 35,000 clones, approximately 85% seen once. The sequencing used unsorted PBMCs, collected 0.8 years before starting antiretroviral therapy. The receptors were gathered from a man aged 18 to 30 with HIV. CDR3s leave out the opening cysteine and the closing phenylalanine or tryptophan.

CDR3aa: ASSPSTGRGSGANVLT
j_gene: TRBJ2-6
v_gene: TRBV7-2

CDR3aa: ASSLLPTGGTDTQY
j_gene: TRBJ2-3
v_gene: TRBV27

CDR3aa: ASSPRDRAYEQY
j_gene: TRBJ2-7
v_gene: TRBV9

CDR3aa: ASGSGRVHQPQH
j_gene: TRBJ1-5
v_gene: TRBV12-5

CDR3aa: ASTASDRGDGYT
j_gene: TRBJ1-2
v_gene: TRBV4-3

CDR3aa: ASSLTGPHREDTIY
j_gene: TRBJ1-3
v_gene: TRBV7-7

CDR3aa: ASSGGTDSLTGELF
j_gene: TRBJ2-2
v_gene: TRBV2

CDR3aa: ASSLITDTQY
j_gene: TRBJ2-3
v_gene: TRBV7-3

CDR3aa: ASSPTPGAYEQY
j_gene: TRBJ2-7
v_gene: TRBV19

CDR3aa: ASSSSPSSYEQY
j_gene: TRBJ2-7
v_gene: TRBV7-9

CDR3aa: ASSLRSILGGDTQY
j_gene: TRBJ2-3
v_gene: TRBV7-9

CDR3aa: ASPTITAGAYEQY
j_gene: TRBJ2-7
v_gene: TRBV11-3

CDR3aa: ASSIDRTGGSYNEQF
j_gene: TRBJ2-1
v_gene: TRBV19

CDR3aa: ASRLRGEGHNEQF
j_gene: TRBJ2-1
v_gene: TRBV13

CDR3aa: ASSPLNRATPPNWYGYT
j_gene: TRBJ1-2
v_gene: TRBV9

CDR3aa: ASSWTSRSYEQY
j_gene: TRBJ2-7
v_gene: TRBV7-9

CDR3aa: ASSFTGGYT
j_gene: TRBJ1-2
v_gene: TRBV5-4

CDR3aa: ASSRTSGRLVSEQF
j_gene: TRBJ2-1
v_gene: TRBV5-5

CDR3aa: AISEEQNTEAF
j_gene: TRBJ1-1
v_gene: TRBV10-3

CDR3aa: ASSGFRSHYEQY
j_gene: TRBJ2-7
v_gene: TRBV2

CDR3aa: ASSLAEITGELF
j_gene: TRBJ2-2
v_gene: TRBV5-1

CDR3aa: ARASNQPQH
j_gene: TRBJ1-5
v_gene: TRBV6-1

CDR3aa: ASSLGSRANVLT
j_gene: TRBJ2-6
v_gene: TRBV18

CDR3aa: ASSWTGPIY
j_gene: TRBJ1-3
v_gene: TRBV6-1

CDR3aa: ASSYGPPPLNEQF
j_gene: TRBJ2-1
v_gene: TRBV6-5

CDR3aa: ASSLSTEAF
j_gene: TRBJ1-1
v_gene: TRBV28

CDR3aa: ASSPSMASGANVLT
j_gene: TRBJ2-6
v_gene: TRBV7-3

CDR3aa: ASSLLGALTGELF
j_gene: TRBJ2-2
v_gene: TRBV7-2

CDR3aa: ASSPGQDGETQY
j_gene: TRBJ2-5
v_gene: TRBV9

CDR3aa: ASTLRGGIRDRGMGQPQH
j_gene: TRBJ1-5
v_gene: TRBV19

CDR3aa: ASSSSAESYNEQF
j_gene: TRBJ2-1
v_gene: TRBV19

CDR3aa: ASSQVPGNSPLH
j_gene: TRBJ1-6
v_gene: TRBV4-2

CDR3aa: AAKTPGLSTYEQY
j_gene: TRBJ2-7
v_gene: TRBV10-3

CDR3aa: ASSPLGAGGTEAF
j_gene: TRBJ1-1
v_gene: TRBV18

CDR3aa: ASSEVSHTQY
j_gene: TRBJ2-3
v_gene: TRBV2

CDR3aa: ASSPGRFNTEAF
j_gene: TRBJ1-1
v_gene: TRBV2

CDR3aa: ASSYRRVGTQY
j_gene: TRBJ2-5
v_gene: TRBV6-5

CDR3aa: ASSEGQQGDEQF
j_gene: TRBJ2-1
v_gene: TRBV6-4

CDR3aa: ATSRTIAGGPRF
j_gene: TRBJ2-1
v_gene: TRBV15

CDR3aa: ASSPNSYEQY
j_gene: TRBJ2-7
v_gene: TRBV7-6

CDR3aa: ASSSRGSTDTQY
j_gene: TRBJ2-3
v_gene: TRBV5-4